A selection of T cell receptor beta chains follows, all from one sample in a study of T-cell memory formation after mild COVID-19. In TCRdb, the 5' RACE reads were re-called with MiXCR into one record per CDR3 protein. The table records about 420,000 distinct CDR3 sequences, 20% to 25% of them present only once. Source material: PBMCs or a T cell subset sorted from them (not recorded which). Source of these receptors: an adult woman who had mild COVID-19 (a few samples of this study predate the infection). Cell type and time point are not known. Both conserved end residues are part of each CDR3. The order of the fields is D gene, J gene, clone size, V gene, CDR3 protein, CDR3 DNA. D genes are given only for firm matches. Expanded clones get a size class; other rows say once, few or many, or leave the size out.

TRBD1 TRBJ1-2 few TRBV25-1 CASSENFATGVGYTF TGTGCCAGCAGTGAGAACTTCGCAACAGGGGTTGGCTACACCTTC
NA TRBJ2-5 many TRBV7-2 CASSFKGVEASVQETQYF TGTGCCAGCAGCTTCAAAGGCGTGGAGGCTAGCGTACAAGAGACCCAGTACTTC
NA TRBJ2-7 NA TRBV29-1 CSVESREPYEQYF TGCAGCGTTGAAAGCCGGGAGCCCTACGAGCAGTACTTC
NA TRBJ2-5 NA TRBV6-4 CASMSLQETQYF TGTGCCAGCATGAGCTTACAAGAGACCCAGTACTTC
NA TRBJ1-5 NA TRBV5-1 CASSSSGLNQPQHF TGCGCCAGCAGCTCCTCCGGCCTCAATCAGCCCCAGCATTTT
TRBD1 TRBJ2-7 NA TRBV4-2 CASSPSPGQGLDEQYF TGTGCCAGCAGCCCTTCACCGGGACAGGGGTTGGACGAGCAGTACTTC
NA TRBJ1-2 few TRBV12-3/TRBV12-4 CASSPGSPGGYTF TGTGCCAGCAGCCCAGGAAGCCCGGGTGGCTACACCTTC
NA TRBJ2-7 NA TRBV7-2 CASSSRPVGIAAYEQYF TGTGCCAGCAGCTCAAGGCCCGTAGGGATCGCCGCCTACGAGCAGTACTTC
NA TRBJ2-5 few TRBV11-2 CASSSSNSPTQYF TGTGCCAGCAGCTCGAGCAATTCTCCGACCCAGTACTTC
TRBD2 TRBJ2-3 NA TRBV9 CASSGPGTSGGNLRTDTQYF TGTGCCAGCAGCGGGCCCGGGACTAGCGGGGGGAATCTCCGCACAGATACGCAGTATTTT
NA TRBJ2-1 few TRBV5-1 CASSAHNEQFF TGCGCCAGCTCGGCCCACAATGAGCAGTTCTTC
TRBD1 TRBJ2-3 few TRBV11-3 CASCPGQGITDTQYF TGTGCCAGCTGTCCGGGACAGGGGATAACAGATACGCAGTATTTT
NA TRBJ1-1 NA TRBV7-9 CASSSSDGDQAFF TGTGCCAGCAGCTCTTCCGACGGTGACCAAGCTTTCTTT
TRBD2 TRBJ2-7 few TRBV14 CASSHVLAGETYEQYF TGTGCCAGCAGCCACGTTCTAGCGGGGGAAACCTACGAGCAGTACTTC
TRBD1 TRBJ1-5 NA TRBV24-1 CATSDRGQVGNQPQHF TGTGCCACCAGTGATCGTGGACAGGTGGGCAATCAGCCCCAGCATTTT
TRBD1 TRBJ2-7 NA TRBV11-1 CASKTKEGGFHEQYF TGTGCCAGCAAAACAAAAGAAGGGGGCTTCCACGAGCAGTACTTC
TRBD1 TRBJ1-2 few TRBV29-1 CSVGDRGQGYTF TGCAGCGTCGGGGACAGGGGGCAAGGCTACACCTTC
NA TRBJ2-1 many TRBV7-2 CASSLDRAYNEQFF TGTGCCAGCAGCTTAGACCGAGCCTACAATGAGCAGTTCTTC
TRBD1 TRBJ2-7 NA TRBV9 CASSPGDRAYEQYF TGTGCCAGCAGCCCAGGGGACAGGGCCTACGAGCAGTACTTC
NA TRBJ2-3 NA TRBV4-2 CASSQSLPGGGSTDTQYF TGTGCCAGCAGCCAAAGCCTTCCAGGGGGAGGCAGCACAGATACGCAGTATTTT
TRBD1 TRBJ1-1 many TRBV5-1 CASSLQGDTEAFF TGCGCCAGCAGCTTACAGGGGGACACTGAAGCTTTCTTT
NA TRBJ1-2 few TRBV29-1 CSVVGTNYTF TGCAGCGTTGTCGGAACAAACTACACCTTC
NA TRBJ2-1 NA TRBV5-1 CASSFGTLSSYNEQFF TGCGCCAGCAGCTTCGGGACTCTGAGCTCCTACAATGAGCAGTTCTTC
NA TRBJ2-1 few TRBV7-3 CASGLARGNEQFF TGTGCCAGCGGCTTGGCACGCGGCAATGAGCAGTTCTTC
TRBD2 TRBJ2-7 NA TRBV7-2 CASSFMAGGYEQYF TGTGCCAGCAGCTTCATGGCGGGGGGCTACGAGCAGTACTTC
NA TRBJ2-5 once TRBV11-3 CASSLRAGRLEETQYF TGTGCCAGCAGCTTAAGGGCCGGGAGACTGGAAGAGACCCAGTACTTC
NA TRBJ2-7 many TRBV4-2 CASSQESQGQPSYEQYF TGTGCCAGCAGCCAAGAAAGTCAGGGCCAACCTTCCTACGAGCAGTACTTC
NA TRBJ2-3 NA TRBV6-1 CASSATRSTDTQYF TGTGCCAGCAGTGCCACTAGAAGCACAGATACGCAGTATTTT
TRBD2 TRBJ2-3 many TRBV9 CASSVGTSGNTDTQYF TGTGCCAGCAGCGTAGGGACTAGCGGAAACACAGATACGCAGTATTTT
NA TRBJ2-7 many TRBV12-3/TRBV12-4 CASSPTSYEQYF TGTGCCAGCAGTCCGACCTCCTACGAGCAGTACTTC
TRBD1 TRBJ1-2 NA TRBV29-1 CSAPGQGVGYGYTF TGCAGCGCGCCGGGACAGGGGGTTGGCTATGGCTACACCTTC
TRBD1 TRBJ2-2 NA TRBV7-7 CASSPTSGTVKNTGELFF TGTGCCAGCAGCCCAACCTCCGGGACAGTGAAGAACACCGGGGAGCTGTTTTTT
NA TRBJ2-3 few TRBV5-1 CASTEGRNTDTQYF TGCGCCAGCACCGAGGGACGGAATACAGATACGCAGTATTTT
NA TRBJ1-2 few TRBV12-3/TRBV12-4 CASSPSRESGYTF TGTGCCAGCAGTCCAAGCCGAGAGTCGGGCTACACCTTC
NA TRBJ2-1 few TRBV7-6 CASSLDPRNNEQFF TGTGCCAGCAGCTTAGATCCTAGAAACAATGAGCAGTTCTTC
TRBD2 TRBJ2-2 few TRBV9 CASSRGTSGSYTGELFF TGTGCCAGCAGCCGCGGGACTAGCGGGAGCTACACCGGGGAGCTGTTTTTT
NA TRBJ2-3 NA TRBV5-1 CASSLERGGNTQYF TGCGCCAGCAGCTTGGAGAGGGGAGGCAATACGCAGTATTTT
NA TRBJ2-2 NA TRBV20-1 CSARESGNTGELFF TGCAGTGCTAGAGAGTCAGGGAACACCGGGGAGCTGTTTTTT
NA TRBJ2-1 few TRBV27 CASGIQYNEQFF TGTGCCAGCGGAATCCAGTACAATGAGCAGTTCTTC
TRBD1 TRBJ2-1 NA TRBV30 CAWGGQGPPTF TGTGCCTGGGGAGGACAGGGGCCGCCAACCTTC